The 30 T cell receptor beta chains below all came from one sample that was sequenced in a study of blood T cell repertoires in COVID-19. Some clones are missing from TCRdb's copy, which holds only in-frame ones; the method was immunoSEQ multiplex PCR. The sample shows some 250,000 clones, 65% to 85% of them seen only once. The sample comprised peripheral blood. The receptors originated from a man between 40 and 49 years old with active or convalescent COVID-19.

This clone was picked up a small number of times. The CDR3 reads CAWSAQDVNRAVGYGYTF. Here the CDR3 DNA reads TGTGCCTGGAGTGCGCAAGACGTTAACAGGGCGGTGGGCTATGGCTACACCTTC. The chain is built from TRBV30 and TRBJ1-2, with D possibly matching TRBD1 (6 bases). The V end was cut by 1 base, the J end by 4 bases, with 25 bases between. The CDR3 length is 18 residues. In germline, CDR1 is GTSNPN, CDR2 SVGIG (reference sequence). Combining the CDR3 with reference TRBV30 and TRBJ1-2 gives the whole variable domain SQTIHQWPATLVQPVGSPLSLECTVEGTSNPNLYWYRQAAGRGLQLLFYSVGIGQISSEVPQNLSASRPQDRQFILSSKKLLLSDSGFYLCAWSAQDVNRAVGYGYTFGSGTRLTVV.

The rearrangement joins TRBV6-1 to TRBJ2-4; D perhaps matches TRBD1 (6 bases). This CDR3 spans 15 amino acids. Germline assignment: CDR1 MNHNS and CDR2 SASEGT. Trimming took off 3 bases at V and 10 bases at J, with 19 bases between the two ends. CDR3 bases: TGTGCCAGCAGTGAGGGGACATTCACCCCAAATATTCAGTACTTC. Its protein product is CASSEGTFTPNIQYF.

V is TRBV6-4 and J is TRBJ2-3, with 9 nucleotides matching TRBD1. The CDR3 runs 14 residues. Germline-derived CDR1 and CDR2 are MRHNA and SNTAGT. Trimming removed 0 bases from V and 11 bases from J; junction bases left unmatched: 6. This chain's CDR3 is CASSDSTGQGRQYF. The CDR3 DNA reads TGTGCCAGCAGTGACTCGACGGGACAGGGTCGGCAGTATTTT.

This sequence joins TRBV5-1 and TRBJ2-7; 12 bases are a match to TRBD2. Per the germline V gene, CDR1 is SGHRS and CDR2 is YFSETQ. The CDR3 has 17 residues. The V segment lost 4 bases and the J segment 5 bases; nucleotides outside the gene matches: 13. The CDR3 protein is CASSRPGGLAGFDEQYF. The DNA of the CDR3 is TGCGCCAGCAGCCGTCCGGGAGGACTAGCGGGATTCGACGAGCAGTACTTC.

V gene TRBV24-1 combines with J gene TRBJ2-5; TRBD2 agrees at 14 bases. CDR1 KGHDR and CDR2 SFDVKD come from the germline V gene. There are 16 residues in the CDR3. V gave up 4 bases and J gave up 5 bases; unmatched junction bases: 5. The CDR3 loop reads CATSEGTSGSGETQYF. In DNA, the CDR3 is TGTGCCACCAGTGAAGGGACTAGCGGGAGCGGGGAGACCCAGTACTTC.

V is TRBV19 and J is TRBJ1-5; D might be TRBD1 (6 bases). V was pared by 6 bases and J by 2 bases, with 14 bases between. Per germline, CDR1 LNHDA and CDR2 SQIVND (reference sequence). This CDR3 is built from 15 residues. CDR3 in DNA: TGTGCCAGTAGAACACAGGGTGGGGGCAATCAGCCCCAGCATTTT. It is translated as CASRTQGGGNQPQHF.

The DNA of the CDR3 is TGCGCCAGCAGCTTACCGGGATTAGGGACCTACGAGCAGTACTTC. Its translation: CASSLPGLGTYEQYF. This chain connects TRBV5-1 to TRBJ2-7; maybe TRBD2 (5 bases). This CDR3 contains 15 residues. CDR1 SGHRS and CDR2 YFSETQ come from the germline V gene. V was clipped by 2 bases and J by 2 bases, with 14 bases between them.

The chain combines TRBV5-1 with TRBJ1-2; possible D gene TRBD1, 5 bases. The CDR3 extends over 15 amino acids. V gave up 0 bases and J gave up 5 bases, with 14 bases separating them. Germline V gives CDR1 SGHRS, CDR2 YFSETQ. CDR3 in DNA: TGCGCCAGCAGCTTGGGGTCAGGGCACTTGTATGGCTACACCTTC. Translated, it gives CASSLGSGHLYGYTF.

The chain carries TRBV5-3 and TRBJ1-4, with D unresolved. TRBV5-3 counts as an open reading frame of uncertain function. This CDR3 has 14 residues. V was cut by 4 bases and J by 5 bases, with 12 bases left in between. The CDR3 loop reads CARSLSEGNEKLFF. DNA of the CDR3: TGTGCCAGAAGCCTTTCGGAGGGAAATGAAAAACTGTTTTTT.

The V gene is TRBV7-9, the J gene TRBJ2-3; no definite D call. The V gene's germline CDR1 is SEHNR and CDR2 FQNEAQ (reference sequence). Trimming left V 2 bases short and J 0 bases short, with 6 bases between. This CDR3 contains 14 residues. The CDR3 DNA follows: TGTGCCAGCAGCTTACTTCTAAGCACAGATACGCAGTATTTT. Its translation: CASSLLLSTDTQYF.

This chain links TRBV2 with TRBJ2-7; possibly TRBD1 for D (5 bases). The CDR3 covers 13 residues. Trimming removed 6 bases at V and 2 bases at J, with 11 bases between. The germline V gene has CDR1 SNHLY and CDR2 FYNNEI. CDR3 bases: TGTGCCAGCAGGACGGACACAGCCTACGAGCAGTACTTC. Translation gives CASRTDTAYEQYF.

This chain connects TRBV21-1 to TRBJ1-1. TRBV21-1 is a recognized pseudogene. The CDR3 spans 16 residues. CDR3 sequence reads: CASISLEGGRSTEAFF. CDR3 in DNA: TGTGCCAGCATCAGTTTGGAGGGGGGGCGAAGCACTGAAGCTTTCTTT.

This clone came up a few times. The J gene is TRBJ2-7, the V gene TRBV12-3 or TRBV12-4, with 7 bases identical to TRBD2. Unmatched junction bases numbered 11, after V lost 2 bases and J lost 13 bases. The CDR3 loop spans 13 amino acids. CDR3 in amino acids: CASSLPAAGEYYF. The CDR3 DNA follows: TGTGCCAGCAGTTTACCCGCGGCGGGAGAGTATTACTTC.

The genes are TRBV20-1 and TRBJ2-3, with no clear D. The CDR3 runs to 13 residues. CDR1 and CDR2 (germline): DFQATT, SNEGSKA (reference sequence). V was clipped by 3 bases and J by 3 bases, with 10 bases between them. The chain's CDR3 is CSASVVSTDTQYF. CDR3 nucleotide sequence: TGCAGTGCTAGTGTAGTTAGTACAGATACGCAGTATTTT.

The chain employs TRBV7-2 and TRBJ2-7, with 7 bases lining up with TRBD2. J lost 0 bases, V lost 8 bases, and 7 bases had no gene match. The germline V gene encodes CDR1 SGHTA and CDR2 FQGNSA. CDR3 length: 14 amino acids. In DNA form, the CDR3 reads TGTGCCAGCTCTGGGGGGGGGAGCTCCTACGAGCAGTACTTC. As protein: CASSGGGSSYEQYF.

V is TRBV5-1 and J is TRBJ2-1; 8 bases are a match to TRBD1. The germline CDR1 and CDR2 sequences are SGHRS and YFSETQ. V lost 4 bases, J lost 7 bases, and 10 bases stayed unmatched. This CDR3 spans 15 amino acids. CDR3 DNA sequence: TGCGCCAGCAGCCCCTACAGGACAGGGCTTAATGAGCAGTTCTTC. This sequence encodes CASSPYRTGLNEQFF.

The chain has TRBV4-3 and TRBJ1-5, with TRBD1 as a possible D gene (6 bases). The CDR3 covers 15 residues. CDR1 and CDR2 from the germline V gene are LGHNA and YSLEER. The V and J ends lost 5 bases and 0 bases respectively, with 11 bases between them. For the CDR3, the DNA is TGCGCCAGCAGCGCAGACAGGAATAGCAATCAGCCCCAGCATTTT. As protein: CASSADRNSNQPQHF.

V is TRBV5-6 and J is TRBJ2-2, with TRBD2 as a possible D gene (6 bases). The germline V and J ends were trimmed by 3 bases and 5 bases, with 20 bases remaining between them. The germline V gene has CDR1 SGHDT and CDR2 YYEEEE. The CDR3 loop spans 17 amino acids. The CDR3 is CASSYWKWDSTTGELFF. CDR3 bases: TGTGCCAGCAGCTATTGGAAATGGGACTCGACGACCGGGGAGCTGTTTTTT.

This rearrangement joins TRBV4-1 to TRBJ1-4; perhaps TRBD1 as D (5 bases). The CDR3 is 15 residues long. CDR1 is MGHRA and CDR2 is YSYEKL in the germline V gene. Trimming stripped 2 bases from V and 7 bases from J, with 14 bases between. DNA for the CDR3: TGCGCCAGCAGCCAACGGGGGTCGGCGGGTGAAAAACTGTTTTTT. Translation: CASSQRGSAGEKLFF.

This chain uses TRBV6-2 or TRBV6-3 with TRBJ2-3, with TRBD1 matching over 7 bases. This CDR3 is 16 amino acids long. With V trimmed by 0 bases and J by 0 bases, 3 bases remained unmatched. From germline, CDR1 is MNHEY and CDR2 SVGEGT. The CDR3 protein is CASSYSEGASTDTQYF. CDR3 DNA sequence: TGTGCCAGCAGTTACTCAGAGGGGGCTAGCACAGATACGCAGTATTTT.

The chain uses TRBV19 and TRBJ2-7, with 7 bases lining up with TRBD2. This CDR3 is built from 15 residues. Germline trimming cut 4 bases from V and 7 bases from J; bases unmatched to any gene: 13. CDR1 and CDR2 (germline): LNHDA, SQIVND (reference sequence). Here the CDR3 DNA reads TGTGCCAGTAGTACGGGACTACCCTCCGGGGGGGAGCAGTACTTC. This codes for CASSTGLPSGGEQYF.

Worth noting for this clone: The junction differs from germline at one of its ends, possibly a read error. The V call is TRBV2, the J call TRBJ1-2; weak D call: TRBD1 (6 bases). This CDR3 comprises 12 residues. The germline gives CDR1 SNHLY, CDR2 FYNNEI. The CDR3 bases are TGTGCCAGCAGTGACTTCAGCCTAGGACAGAGCTTC. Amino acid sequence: CASSDFSLGQSF.

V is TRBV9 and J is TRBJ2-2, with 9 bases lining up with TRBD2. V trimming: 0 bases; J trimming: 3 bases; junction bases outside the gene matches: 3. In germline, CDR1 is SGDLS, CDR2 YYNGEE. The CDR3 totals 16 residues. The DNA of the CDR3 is TGTGCCAGCAGCGTAGGACTAGCGGTACACACCGGGGAGCTGTTTTTT. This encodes CASSVGLAVHTGELFF.

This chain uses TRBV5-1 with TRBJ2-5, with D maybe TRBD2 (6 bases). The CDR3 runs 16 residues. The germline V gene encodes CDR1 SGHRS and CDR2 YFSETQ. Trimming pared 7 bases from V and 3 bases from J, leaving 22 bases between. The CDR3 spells CASPCCGKDPKETQYF. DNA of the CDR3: TGCGCCAGCCCTTGTTGCGGGAAGGACCCAAAAGAGACCCAGTACTTC.

The CDR3 DNA sequence: TGTGCCAGCAGCCAAGATCGGAGGGTCGACTCTGGAAACACCATATATTTT. This encodes CASSQDRRVDSGNTIYF. The genes are TRBV4-2 and TRBJ1-3; D is ambiguous. The CDR3 loop spans 17 amino acids. Germline loops: CDR1 LGHNA, CDR2 YNFKEQ. Between the trimmed V and J ends, which lost 0 bases and 0 bases, there was a span of 12 bases.

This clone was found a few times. CDR3 nucleotides: TGTGCCAGCAGCGGCCCAGGGCAGGGTTCCGAGCAGTACTTC. Amino acids: CASSGPGQGSEQYF. The V gene is TRBV9, the J gene TRBJ2-7; TRBD1 is a possible D gene (5 bases). CDR1 is SGDLS, CDR2 YYNGEE, per germline. Trimming stripped 3 bases from V and 6 bases from J, with 16 bases between. CDR3 size: 14 residues.

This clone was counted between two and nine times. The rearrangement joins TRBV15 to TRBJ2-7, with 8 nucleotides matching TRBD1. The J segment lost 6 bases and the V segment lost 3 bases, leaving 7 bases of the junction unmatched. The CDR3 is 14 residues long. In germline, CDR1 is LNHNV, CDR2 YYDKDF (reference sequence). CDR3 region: CATSRDRVSSEQYF. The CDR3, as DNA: TGTGCCACCAGCAGGGACAGGGTATCCAGCGAGCAGTACTTC. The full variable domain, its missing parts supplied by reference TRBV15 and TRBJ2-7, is DAMVIQNPRYQVTQFGKPVTLSCSQTLNHNVMYWYQQKSSQAPKLLFHYYDKDFNNEADTPDNFQSRRPNTSFCFLDIRSPGLGDTAMYLCATSRDRVSSEQYFGPGTRLTVT.

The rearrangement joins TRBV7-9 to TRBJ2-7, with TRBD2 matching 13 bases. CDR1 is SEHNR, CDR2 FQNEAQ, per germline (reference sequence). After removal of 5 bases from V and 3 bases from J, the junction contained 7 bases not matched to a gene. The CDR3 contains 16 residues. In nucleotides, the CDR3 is TGTGCCAGCAGCCCACTACTAGCGGGGGGGATCTACGAGCAGTACTTC. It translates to CASSPLLAGGIYEQYF.

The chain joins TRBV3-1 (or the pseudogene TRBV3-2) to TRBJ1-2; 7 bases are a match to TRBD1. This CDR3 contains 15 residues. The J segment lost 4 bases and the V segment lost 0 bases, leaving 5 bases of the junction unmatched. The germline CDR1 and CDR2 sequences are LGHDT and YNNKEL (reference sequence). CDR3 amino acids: CASSQDGGGGYGYTF. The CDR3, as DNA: TGTGCCAGCAGCCAAGACGGAGGGGGCGGCTATGGCTACACCTTC.

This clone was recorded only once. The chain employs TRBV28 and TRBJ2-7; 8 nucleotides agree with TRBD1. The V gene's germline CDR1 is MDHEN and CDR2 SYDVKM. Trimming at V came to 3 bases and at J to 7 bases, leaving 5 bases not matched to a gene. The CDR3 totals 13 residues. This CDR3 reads CASSLIQGGEQYF. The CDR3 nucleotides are TGTGCCAGCAGTTTGATACAGGGGGGAGAGCAGTACTTC.